This TCR beta chain stems from a study of T-cell reconstitution after alpha-beta-depleted transplantation in children. Study-wide results and caveats: Elevated TCRbeta diversity at day 60 was traced, in some patients, to surviving recipient T cells and thymic progenitors. Counts and diversity of T cells one year after transplant came mostly from newly produced T cells.

With 4 bases clipped from V and 5 bases from J, the junction kept 8 bases outside the gene matches. The CDR3 runs to 16 residues. Germline V gives CDR1 DFQATT, CDR2 SNEGSKA (reference sequence). Note on this clonotype: What it recognizes is unknown.

Molecular barcoding with unique molecular identifiers was used for the TCRbeta library. TCRdb re-derived calls from the PCR reads in MiXCR, one entry per CDR3 protein. The repertoire holds around 130,000 distinct CDR3 sequences, with 8.5% to 10% as singletons. Sequencing used PBMCs, mostly from graft donor cells, obtained 180 days after TCRalphabeta/CD19-depleted stem cell transplant. The rearrangement uses TRBV20-1 and TRBJ2-2; TRBD2 matches at 12 bases. The sequence came from a girl less than two years old who had a stem cell transplant for combined immunodeficiency, so the T cells may come from the graft donor. The CDR3 sequence is CSAKGPLAGGTGELFF. CDR3 in DNA: TGCAGTGCTAAGGGCCCGCTAGCGGGGGGGACCGGGGAGCTGTTTTTT.